This TCR beta chain stems from a study of cytomegalovirus exposure and HLA in healthy donors. Overall study: One earlier analysis, a look at roughly 180 million T cells, found 117 million unique TCR beta sequences.

In regard to this clone: Its specificity is unknown.

The PCR ran on 60 Vbeta and 13 Jbeta primers. Measured with immunoSEQ multiplex PCR; TCRdb has only the in-frame clones, and not every one. The table lists 180,000 or so clones, 77% of them singletons, with about 3.8% in the top ten. Overall study findings and caveats: Altogether, 170 or so TCR beta chains were recorded as cytomegalovirus-associated. CMV serostatus was the only immune exposure information that was available. Later examination showed HLA-associated TCR beta chains had greater clonal expansion than equally common others.

With V trimmed by 5 bases and J by 4 bases, 9 bases remained unmatched. Looked up from germline, CDR1 is SGHTA and CDR2 is FQGNSA. There are 16 residues in the CDR3. The receptor was derived from a woman aged 60-75 years in good health and CMV-seropositive. The rearrangement uses TRBV7-2 and TRBJ2-7; 12 bases are a match to TRBD1. The sequencing input was PBMCs. CDR3 DNA: TGTGCCAGCAGCCCACGGGACAGGGGGCGCGGTTACGAGCAGTACTTC. Translating it yields CASSPRDRGRGYEQYF.